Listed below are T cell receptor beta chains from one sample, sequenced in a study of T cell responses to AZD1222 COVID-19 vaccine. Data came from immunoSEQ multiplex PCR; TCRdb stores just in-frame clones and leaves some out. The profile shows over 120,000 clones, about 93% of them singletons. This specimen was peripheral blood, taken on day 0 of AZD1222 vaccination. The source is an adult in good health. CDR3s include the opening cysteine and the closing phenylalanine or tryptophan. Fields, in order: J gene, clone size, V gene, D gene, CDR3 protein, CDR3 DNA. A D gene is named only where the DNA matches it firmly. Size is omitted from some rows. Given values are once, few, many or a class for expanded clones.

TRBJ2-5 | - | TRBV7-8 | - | CASGRTIQETQYF | TGTGCCAGCGGCCGGACAATTCAAGAGACCCAGTACTTC
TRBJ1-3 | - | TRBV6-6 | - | CASSLTAGAGNTIYF | TGTGCCAGCAGCCTCACTGCAGGGGCTGGAAACACCATATATTTT
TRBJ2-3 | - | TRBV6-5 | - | CASSYSGEPDTQYF | TGTGCCAGCAGTTACTCAGGGGAACCAGATACGCAGTATTTT
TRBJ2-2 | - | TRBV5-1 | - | CASSLNTGELFF | TGCGCCAGCAGCCTGAACACCGGGGAGCTGTTTTTT
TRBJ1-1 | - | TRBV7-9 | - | CASSLGPPRDF | TGTGCCAGCAGCTTAGGTCCGCCCAGGGACTTT
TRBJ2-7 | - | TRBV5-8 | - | CASSLLTAPYEQYF | TGTGCCAGCAGCTTGCTCACAGCGCCGTACGAGCAGTACTTC
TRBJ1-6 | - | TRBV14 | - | CASSPRGDSPLHF | TGTGCCAGCAGCCCGCGGGGGGACTCACCCCTCCACTTT
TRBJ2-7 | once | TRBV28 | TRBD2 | CASSFPLRGTYEQYF | TGTGCCAGCAGTTTTCCGTTGCGGGGGACCTACGAGCAGTACTTC
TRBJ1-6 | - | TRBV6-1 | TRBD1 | CASSESRTGNSPLHF | TGTGCCAGCAGTGAAAGCCGGACAGGGAATTCACCCCTCCACTTT
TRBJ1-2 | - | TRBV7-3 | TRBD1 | CASSLNQGAGYTF | TGTGCCAGCAGCTTAAATCAGGGGGCTGGCTACACCTTC
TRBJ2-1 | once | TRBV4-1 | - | CASSQEGVAYEQFF | TGCGCCAGCAGCCAAGAAGGGGTAGCATATGAGCAGTTCTTC
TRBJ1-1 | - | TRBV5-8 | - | CASSLGVGLSNTEAFF | TGTGCCAGCAGCTTAGGTGTAGGTCTTTCAAACACTGAAGCTTTCTTT
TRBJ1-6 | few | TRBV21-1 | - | CASSKEEGANSPLHF | TGTGCCAGCAGCAAAGAGGAGGGAGCTAATTCACCCCTCCACTTT
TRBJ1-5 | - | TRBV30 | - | CVWSVRTAYSNQPQHF | TGTGTCTGGAGTGTAAGGACAGCTTATAGCAATCAGCCCCAGCATTTT
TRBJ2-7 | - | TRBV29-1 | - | CSVEEARGEQYF | TGCAGCGTTGAAGAAGCCAGGGGCGAGCAGTACTTC
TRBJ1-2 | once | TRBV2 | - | CASGSRDYGYTF | TGTGCCAGCGGGTCGAGGGATTATGGCTACACCTTC
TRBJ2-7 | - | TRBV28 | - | CASSSAGSYEQYF | TGTGCCAGCAGTTCTGCAGGCTCCTACGAGCAGTACTTC
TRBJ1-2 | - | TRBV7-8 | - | CASSLVLSGDPYGYTF | TGTGCCAGCAGCTTAGTTTTGAGCGGGGATCCCTATGGCTACACCTTC
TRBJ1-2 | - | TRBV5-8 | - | CASSLTGAYGYTF | TGTGCCAGCAGCTTGACGGGGGCCTATGGCTACACCTTC
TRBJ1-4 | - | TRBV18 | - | CASSRRDYNEKLFF | TGTGCCAGCTCACGGAGGGATTATAATGAAAAACTGTTTTTT
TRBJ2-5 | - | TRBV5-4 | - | CASSLLAGAKETQYF | TGTGCCAGCAGCTTGTTGGCGGGGGCGAAAGAGACCCAGTACTTC
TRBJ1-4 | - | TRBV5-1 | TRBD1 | CASSKGQANEKLFF | TGCGCCAGCAGCAAGGGACAGGCGAATGAAAAACTGTTTTTT
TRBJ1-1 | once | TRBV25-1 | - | CASSPGTLNTEAFF | TGTGCCAGCAGCCCCGGGACCCTGAACACTGAAGCTTTCTTT
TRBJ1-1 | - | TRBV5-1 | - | CASSLSGYTEAFF | TGCGCCAGCAGCTTGAGTGGGTACACTGAAGCTTTCTTT
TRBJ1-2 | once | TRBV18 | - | CASSPLSRAVYGYTF | TGTGCCAGCTCACCACTCTCGAGAGCAGTCTATGGCTACACCTTC
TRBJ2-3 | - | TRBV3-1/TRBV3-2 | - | CASSQERPADTQYF | TGTGCCAGCAGCCAAGAAAGGCCTGCAGATACGCAGTATTTT
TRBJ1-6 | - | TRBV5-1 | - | CASSLGAGSSPLHF | TGCGCCAGCAGCTTGGGGGCAGGTTCTTCACCCCTCCACTTT
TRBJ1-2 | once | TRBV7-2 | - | CASSRDADYGYTF | TGTGCCAGCAGCCGGGACGCTGACTATGGCTACACCTTC
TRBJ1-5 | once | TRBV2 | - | CASRSAPQWLIEEPQHF | TGTGCCAGCAGAAGCGCCCCTCAATGGCTGATAGAGGAGCCCCAGCATTTT
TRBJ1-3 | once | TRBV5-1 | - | CATEDSSQSGNTIYF | TGCGCCACCGAGGACAGCTCCCAGTCTGGAAACACCATATATTTT
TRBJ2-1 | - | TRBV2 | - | CASSGSGDTDEQFF | TGTGCCAGCAGTGGGTCAGGGGATACAGATGAGCAGTTCTTC